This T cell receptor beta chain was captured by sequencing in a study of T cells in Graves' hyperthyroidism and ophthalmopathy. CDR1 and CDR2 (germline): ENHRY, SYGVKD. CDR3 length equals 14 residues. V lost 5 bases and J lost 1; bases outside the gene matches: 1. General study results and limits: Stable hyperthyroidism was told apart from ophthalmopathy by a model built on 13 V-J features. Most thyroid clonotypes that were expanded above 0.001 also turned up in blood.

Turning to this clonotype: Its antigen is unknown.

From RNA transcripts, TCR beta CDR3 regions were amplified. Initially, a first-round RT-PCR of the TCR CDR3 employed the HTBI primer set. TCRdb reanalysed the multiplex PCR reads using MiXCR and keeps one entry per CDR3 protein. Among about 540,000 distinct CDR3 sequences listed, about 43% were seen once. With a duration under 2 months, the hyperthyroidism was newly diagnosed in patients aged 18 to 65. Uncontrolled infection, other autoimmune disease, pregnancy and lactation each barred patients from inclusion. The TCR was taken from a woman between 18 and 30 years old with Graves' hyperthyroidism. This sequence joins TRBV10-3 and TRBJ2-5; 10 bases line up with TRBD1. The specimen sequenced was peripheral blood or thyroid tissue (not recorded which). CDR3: CAISRDRGQETQYF. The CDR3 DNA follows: TGTGCCATCAGTCGGGACAGGGGCCAAGAGACCCAGTACTTC.